This passage covers 23 T cell receptor beta chains from one sample sequenced in a study of blood T cell repertoires in COVID-19. Libraries were prepared by immunoSEQ multiplex PCR; TCRdb keeps only in-frame clonotypes and omits some of them. The table lists 210,000 or so clones, 80% of them singletons. Sequenced sample: PBMCs or T cells enriched from blood (not recorded which). These receptors came from a man between 25 and 39 years old with acute COVID-19.

CDR3 nucleotides: TGTGCCAGCAGCTTAGAAACCGCAGGGGAGTGGTTCTACGAGCAGTACTTC. As protein: CASSLETAGEWFYEQYF. The chain joins TRBV11-2 to TRBJ2-7; D might be TRBD1 (6 bases). Germline V gene sequence: CDR1 SGHAT, CDR2 FQNNGV. There are 17 residues in the CDR3. The germline V and J ends were trimmed by 0 bases and 3 bases, with 18 bases remaining between them.

V is TRBV7-2 and J is TRBJ1-3; a possible D gene is TRBD1 (6 bases). Per the germline V gene, CDR1 is SGHTA and CDR2 is FQGNSA. V lost 5 bases and J lost 1, with 9 bases in between. This CDR3 spans 14 amino acids. The CDR3 sequence: CASSDRLSGNTIYF. The CDR3 DNA reads as TGTGCCAGCAGCGACAGGCTTTCTGGAAACACCATATATTTT.

V gene TRBV19 combines with J gene TRBJ2-2; 10 bases are a match to TRBD2. Unmatched junction bases numbered 16, after V lost 4 bases and J lost 2 bases. CDR3 length: 20 amino acids. Germline V gene lookup returns CDR1 LNHDA and CDR2 SQIVND (reference sequence). The CDR3 here is CASSTDHTKLAGDNTGELFF. In nucleotides, the CDR3 is TGTGCCAGTAGTACAGACCACACTAAGCTAGCGGGGGACAACACCGGGGAGCTGTTTTTT.

The J gene is TRBJ1-2, the V gene TRBV18; D is unclear. V lost 3 bases to trimming and J lost 8 bases, with 13 bases between them. The length of the CDR3 is 13 residues. CDR1 and CDR2 (germline): KGHSH, LQKENI. The CDR3 sequence is CASSPGDTWGYTF. The CDR3 bases are TGTGCCAGCTCACCGGGAGACACGTGGGGCTACACCTTC.

This sequence joins TRBV5-4 and TRBJ1-5; maybe TRBD1 (5 bases). Germline lookup yields CDR1 SGHNT and CDR2 YYREEE (reference sequence). V shed 4 bases and J shed 7 bases, with 18 bases lying between them. The CDR3 length is 15 residues. The CDR3 sequence: CASSAGPLMGQPQHF. Here the CDR3 DNA reads TGTGCCAGCAGCGCGGGGCCTCTTATGGGGCAGCCCCAGCATTTT.

This chain connects TRBV2 to TRBJ2-5; the D gene is possibly TRBD1 (5 bases). V was shortened by 4 bases and J by 1 base, with 10 bases between the two germline ends. The CDR3 spans 14 residues. The V gene's germline CDR1 is SNHLY and CDR2 FYNNEI. CDR3 sequence reads: CASSVWGSQETQYF. The CDR3 bases are TGTGCCAGCAGTGTTTGGGGCAGCCAAGAGACCCAGTACTTC.

The chain couples TRBV19 to TRBJ1-2, with D possibly matching TRBD1 (5 bases). The CDR3 consists of 16 residues. From germline, CDR1 is LNHDA and CDR2 SQIVND (reference sequence). V lost 4 bases, J lost 1 base, and 16 bases lay in between. CDR3 DNA: TGTGCCAGTAGTAGCTCAGGGAAAATTCTTAACTATGGCTACACCTTC. Encoded protein: CASSSSGKILNYGYTF.

V gene TRBV24-1 combines with J gene TRBJ1-4; perhaps TRBD1 as D (6 bases). Looked up from germline, CDR1 is KGHDR and CDR2 is SFDVKD. This CDR3 contains 14 residues. Deletions cut 1 base from V and 9 bases from J, with 11 bases between. The CDR3 region has the DNA TGTGCCACCAGTGATTTACCCAGGGACAAAAAACTGTTTTTT. It translates to CATSDLPRDKKLFF.

The chain couples TRBV6-6 to TRBJ2-1; 12 bases are shared with TRBD1. The trim removed 5 bases at V and 4 bases at J, leaving 9 bases unmatched. Germline V gene data show CDR1 as MNHNY and CDR2 as SVGAGI (reference sequence). The CDR3 spans 17 residues. CDR3 in amino acids: CASSLTPGQGAYNEQFF. The CDR3 DNA follows: TGTGCCAGCAGTCTAACACCGGGACAGGGGGCGTACAATGAGCAGTTCTTC.

This chain's CDR3 is CASTQVGTGLNYGYTF. The CDR3 DNA reads as TGTGCCAGTACCCAGGTCGGGACAGGCCTTAACTATGGCTACACCTTC. The chain has TRBV19 and TRBJ1-2, with 8 bases matching TRBD1. The CDR3 length is 16 residues. Trimming took 7 bases from V and 1 from J; bases not matched to a gene: 11. The germline CDR1 and CDR2 sequences are LNHDA and SQIVND (reference sequence).

The chain is built from TRBV3-1 (or the pseudogene TRBV3-2) and TRBJ2-7; 7 nucleotides line up with TRBD1. This CDR3 has 12 residues. J was trimmed by 5 bases and V by 5 bases; bases with no gene match: 3. The germline gives CDR1 LGHDT, CDR2 YNNKEL (reference sequence). The CDR3 nucleotides are TGTGCCAGCAGCTCGACAGGGAACGAGCAGTACTTC. It is translated as CASSSTGNEQYF.

The V and J genes are TRBV19 and TRBJ2-2; 10 bases are a match to TRBD2. Trimming removed 3 bases from V and 3 bases from J; junction bases left unmatched: 4. CDR1 is LNHDA and CDR2 is SQIVND in the germline V gene (reference sequence). The CDR3 has 16 amino acids. The CDR3 region is CASSMSGGVHTGELFF. CDR3 sequence (DNA): TGTGCCAGTAGTATGAGCGGGGGGGTTCACACCGGGGAGCTGTTTTTT.

The chain has TRBV28 and TRBJ2-3; 7 bases agree with TRBD1. This CDR3 contains 15 residues. From germline, CDR1 is MDHEN and CDR2 SYDVKM. Germline trimming cut 6 bases from V and 0 bases from J; bases unmatched to any gene: 6. The CDR3 nucleotides are TGTGCCAGCAGATTCGACAGGGTCAGCACAGATACGCAGTATTTT. Translating it yields CASRFDRVSTDTQYF.

The gene calls are TRBV9 and TRBJ2-3; maybe TRBD2 (5 bases). Trimming stripped 3 bases from V and 2 bases from J, with 13 bases between. The germline CDR1 and CDR2 sequences are SGDLS and YYNGEE. The CDR3 runs 15 residues. CDR3 nucleotides: TGTGCCAGCAGCGAATTGAACGGACTCACAGATACGCAGTATTTT. As protein: CASSELNGLTDTQYF.

This clone was picked up one time. The chain is built from TRBV5-1 and TRBJ2-7; D remains ambiguous. The V gene lost 0 bases and the J gene lost 1 base, with 2 bases spanning the gap. CDR1 is SGHRS and CDR2 is YFSETQ in the germline V gene. The CDR3 is 12 amino acids. This CDR3 reads CASSLVSYEQYF. The CDR3 DNA is TGCGCCAGCAGCTTGGTATCCTACGAGCAGTACTTC.

The gene calls are TRBV9 and TRBJ1-2, with 9 bases identical to TRBD1. Germline V gene lookup returns CDR1 SGDLS and CDR2 YYNGEE. The trim removed 3 bases at V and 7 bases at J, leaving 13 bases unmatched. The length of the CDR3 is 16 residues. CDR3 bases: TGTGCCAGCAGCGAAGGGACAGGGAGGACTGCGGGTGGCTACACCTTC. Amino acids: CASSEGTGRTAGGYTF.

The chain couples TRBV5-1 to TRBJ2-7; tentatively, D is TRBD1 (6 bases). Germline CDR1 reads SGHRS; CDR2 reads YFSETQ. The CDR3 has 15 amino acids. Trimming removed 4 bases from V and 5 bases from J, with 19 bases in between. The DNA for the CDR3 is TGCGCCAGCAGCCTACCGCCGGCAGGGGCCGACGAGCAGTACTTC. Amino acid sequence: CASSLPPAGADEQYF. Using reference TRBV5-1 and TRBJ2-7 for the parts outside the CDR3, the full variable domain is KAGVTQTPRYLIKTRGQQVTLSCSPISGHRSVSWYQQTPGQGLQFLFEYFSETQRNKGNFPGRFSGRQFSNSRSEMNVSTLELGDSALYLCASSLPPAGADEQYFGPGTRLTVT.

This clone was counted only a few times. The rearrangement links TRBV5-1 to TRBJ1-1, with 9 positions matching TRBD1. The germline V gene has CDR1 SGHRS and CDR2 YFSETQ. The CDR3 runs 15 residues. V was clipped by 3 bases and J by 2 bases; unmatched bases: 5. In DNA form, the CDR3 reads TGCGCCAGCAGCTGGGGGGACAGGGATAACACTGAAGCTTTCTTT. Protein: CASSWGDRDNTEAFF.

The V call is TRBV5-5, the J call TRBJ2-2; 14 nucleotides line up with TRBD2. The junction had 10 bases not matched to a gene; V was cut back by 4 bases and J by 2 bases. The CDR3 spans 19 residues. Germline values: CDR1 SGHKS, CDR2 YYEKEE (reference sequence). The CDR3 region has the DNA TGTGCCAGCAGCAGGACTAGCGGGGGGACCTCTTTAAACACCGGGGAGCTGTTTTTT. Protein sequence: CASSRTSGGTSLNTGELFF. Combining the CDR3 with reference TRBV5-5 and TRBJ2-2 gives the whole variable domain DAGVTQSPTHLIKTRGQQVTLRCSPISGHKSVSWYQQVLGQGPQFIFQYYEKEERGRGNFPDRFSARQFPNYSSELNVNALLLGDSALYLCASSRTSGGTSLNTGELFFGEGSRLTVL.

The genes are TRBV7-3 and TRBJ2-2; perhaps TRBD2 as D (5 bases). The germline V gene encodes CDR1 SGHTA and CDR2 FQGTGA. The CDR3 has 14 residues. Trimming removed 7 bases from V and 0 bases from J, with 9 bases in between. The CDR3 region is CASTRSANTGELFF. For the CDR3, the DNA is TGTGCCAGCACCCGTAGCGCGAACACCGGGGAGCTGTTTTTT. Full variable domain (remainder filled in from reference TRBV7-3 and TRBJ2-2): GAGVSQTPSNKVTEKGKYVELRCDPISGHTALYWYRQSLGQGPEFLIYFQGTGAADDSGLPNDRFFAVRPEGSVSTLKIQRTERGDSAVYLCASTRSANTGELFFGEGSRLTVL.

This clone showed up just once. The genes are TRBV10-1 and TRBJ1-2; D gene ambiguous. From germline, CDR1 is WNHNN and CDR2 SYGVQD (reference sequence). Trimming shortened V by 0 bases and J by 2 bases, and 7 bases separated the two germline ends. The CDR3 totals 14 residues. Here the CDR3 reads CASSESGRNYGYTF. CDR3 coding DNA: TGCGCCAGCAGTGAGTCCGGCAGGAACTATGGCTACACCTTC.

CDR3 DNA sequence: TGTGCCAGCAGTCAGACTCTATCGTACGAGCAGTACTTC. It codes for CASSQTLSYEQYF. The chain employs TRBV6-5 and TRBJ2-7, with D unresolved. V was shortened by 5 bases and J by 4 bases, with 12 bases between the two germline ends. CDR3 length: 13 residues. Germline CDR1 reads MNHEY; CDR2 reads SVGAGI.

The rearrangement uses TRBV18 and TRBJ1-3, with D perhaps matching TRBD1 (5 bases). The V end was cut by 3 bases, the J end by 0 bases, with 18 bases between. The CDR3 runs to 18 residues. The germline CDR1 and CDR2 sequences are KGHSH and LQKENI. CDR3 DNA sequence: TGTGCCAGCTCACCGCAGGAACAGGTTGGAAACTCTGGAAACACCATATATTTT. Protein sequence: CASSPQEQVGNSGNTIYF.